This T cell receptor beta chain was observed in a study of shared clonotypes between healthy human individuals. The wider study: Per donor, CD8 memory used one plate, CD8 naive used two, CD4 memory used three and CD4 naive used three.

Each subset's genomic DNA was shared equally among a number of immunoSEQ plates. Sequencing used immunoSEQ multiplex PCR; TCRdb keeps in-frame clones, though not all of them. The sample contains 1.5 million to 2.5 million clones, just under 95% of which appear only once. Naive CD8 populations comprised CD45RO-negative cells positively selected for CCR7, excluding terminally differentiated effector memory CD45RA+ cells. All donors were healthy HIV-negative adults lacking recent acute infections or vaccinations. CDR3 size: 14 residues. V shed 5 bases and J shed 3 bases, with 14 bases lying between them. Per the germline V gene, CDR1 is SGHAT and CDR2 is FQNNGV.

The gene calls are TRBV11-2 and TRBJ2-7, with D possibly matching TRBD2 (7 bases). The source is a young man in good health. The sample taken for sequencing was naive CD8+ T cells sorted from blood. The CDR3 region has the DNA TGTGCCAGCAGCCTCGGGGGGCCCCTCTACGAGCAGTACTTC. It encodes CASSLGGPLYEQYF.